Listed below are T cell receptor beta chains from one sample, sequenced in a study of blood T cell repertoires in COVID-19. The table came from immunoSEQ multiplex PCR; TCRdb's copy has only in-frame clones and leaves some out. The sample lists fewer than 35,000 clones; 90% were seen once. The source material was peripheral blood. These receptors originate from a man aged 60 to 75 with active COVID-19. Both conserved end residues are part of each CDR3. A D gene is named only where the DNA matches it firmly. Some rows have no size entry. The others give once, few or many, or a class for an expanded clone.

j_call d_call v_call clone_size cdr3_aa cdr3_nt
TRBJ2-2 TRBD2 TRBV7-2 once CASSPASGGRTGELFF TGTGCCAGCAGCCCAGCTAGCGGGGGCCGAACCGGGGAGCTGTTTTTT
TRBJ2-2 TRBD2 TRBV7-9 - CASSPATSGAGELFF TGTGCCAGCAGCCCTGCGACTAGCGGTGCCGGGGAGCTGTTTTTT
TRBJ1-5 TRBD1 TRBV5-1 - CASRPDQGADQPQHF TGCGCCAGCAGACCCGACCAGGGGGCAGACCAGCCCCAGCATTTT
TRBJ1-6 - TRBV9 - CASSPEAGAYNSPLHF TGTGCCAGCAGCCCTGAGGCGGGTGCCTATAATTCACCCCTCCACTTT
TRBJ2-7 - TRBV7-9 - CASEGGAQYEQYF TGTGCCAGCGAGGGGGGGGCTCAATACGAGCAGTACTTC
TRBJ2-1 TRBD1 TRBV6-6 - CASSGQGGYNEQFF TGTGCCAGCAGTGGACAGGGAGGCTACAATGAGCAGTTCTTC
TRBJ2-5 - TRBV13 - CASSLRGAGETQYF TGTGCCAGCAGCTTACGGGGGGCGGGAGAGACCCAGTACTTC
TRBJ1-4 - TRBV7-2 - CASSLVGGPTNEKLFF TGTGCCAGCAGCTTAGTCGGCGGTCCAACTAATGAAAAACTGTTTTTT
TRBJ1-2 TRBD1 TRBV11-3 - CASSLDLWRGQRDYGYTF TGTGCCAGCAGCTTAGATTTGTGGCGGGGACAGAGGGACTATGGCTACACCTTC
TRBJ1-5 - TRBV19 - CASAQGRGNQPQHF TGTGCCAGTGCTCAGGGGCGCGGCAATCAGCCCCAGCATTTT
TRBJ1-2 - TRBV28 - CASRPGGGHLGYTF TGTGCCAGCAGACCGGGAGGGGGACATTTGGGCTACACCTTC
TRBJ2-1 TRBD2 TRBV10-3 - CVTQGTSGGSSSYNEQFF TGTGTCACACAGGGGACTAGCGGGGGGTCGAGCTCCTACAATGAGCAGTTCTTC
TRBJ1-6 TRBD1 TRBV28 few CASSSSDRGRHLGSPLHF TGTGCCAGCAGTTCCTCCGACAGGGGGCGCCATCTCGGTTCACCCCTCCACTTT
TRBJ1-2 - TRBV24-1 - CATSDFSDGYTF TGTGCCACCAGTGATTTTTCAGATGGCTACACCTTC
TRBJ2-3 - TRBV3-1/TRBV3-2 - CASSQSSDTQYF TGTGCCAGCAGCCAGAGCTCAGATACGCAGTATTTT
TRBJ1-2 TRBD1 TRBV5-1 once CASSLRDRSGYTF TGCGCCAGCAGCTTGAGGGACAGGTCTGGCTACACCTTC
TRBJ2-1 - TRBV6-5 - CASSYDRQSSYNEQFF TGTGCCAGCAGTTACGACAGACAGAGCTCCTACAATGAGCAGTTCTTC
TRBJ1-2 - TRBV6-5 - CASTVDSGARGYTF TGTGCCAGCACGGTCGATAGCGGGGCCCGGGGCTACACCTTC
TRBJ2-2 TRBD2 TRBV10-3 - CAIRALAGANTGELFF TGTGCCATCAGGGCTTTAGCGGGGGCGAACACCGGGGAGCTGTTTTTT
TRBJ1-3 - TRBV24-1 - CATSPGGGDTIYF TGTGCCACCAGCCCTGGCGGGGGTGACACCATATATTTT
TRBJ2-7 - TRBV28 once CASGEVGGAHEQYF TGTGCCAGCGGCGAAGTAGGTGGGGCCCACGAGCAGTACTTC
TRBJ2-3 - TRBV5-6 - CASSLLGDTDTQYF TGTGCCAGCAGCTTATTGGGAGACACAGATACGCAGTATTTT